This TCR beta chain was retrieved from a study of CD8+ T cells in alopecia areata. Overall study context: Each of the treated patients was given oral tofacitinib, 5 to 10 mg twice daily, for moderate-to-severe alopecia areata. Regarding the study as a whole: Many of the expanded lesional clones endured in scalp and blood while on tofacitinib. For lesional scalp, especially alopecia totalis/universalis, clonality was higher than in normal scalp.

V was pared by 0 bases and J by 9 bases, with 9 bases between. The V gene's germline CDR1 is LGHNA and CDR2 YSLEER. CDR3 size: 13 residues. Specified treatment: oral pan-JAK inhibitor, 5-10 mg twice daily. Patients with alopecia areata provided lesional scalp punch biopsies as well as peripheral blood. Following RNA extraction, reverse transcription yielded cDNA that acted as the sequencing template. Data came from immunoSEQ multiplex PCR; TCRdb stores just in-frame clones and leaves some out. The data contain around 200,000 clones, 64% of them singletons. With respect to this clone: Antigen unknown.

The chain links TRBV4-3 to TRBJ2-4, with unresolved D. The sample in question was CD4+ T cells sorted from blood, obtained at week 4, from a patient treated with tofacitinib. This TCR came from a human donor with alopecia areata. CDR3: CASSQDLQSIQYF. The CDR3, as DNA: TGCGCCAGCAGCCAAGATCTCCAGAGCATTCAGTACTTC.